This T cell receptor (beta chain) was identified in a study of blood T cell repertoires in COVID-19. Study at large: PBMCs, B-cell-depleted T cells, or T cells were the source of the cDNA or gDNA that made up the material.

Ages ranged from roughly 18 to 100 years, with residence in 24 US areas. Participant reports of clinical history set cohort assignment. Germline CDR1 MGHRA, CDR2 YSYEKL. The CDR3 sequence is 18 residues long. Trimming removed 0 bases from V and 5 bases from J, with 20 bases in between. Profiled with immunoSEQ multiplex PCR; TCRdb holds only in-frame clones, not every one. The data contain some 400,000 clones, just under 90% of them singletons. The TCR was taken from a woman younger than 45 who had recovered from COVID-19. This chain uses TRBV4-1 with TRBJ2-4; D ambiguous. The sequencing sample was made of PBMCs or T cells enriched from blood (not recorded which). In nucleotides, the CDR3 is TGCGCCAGCAGCCAAGAGGCGGATCTATACTCGACCCAAAACATTCAGTACTTC. This codes for CASSQEADLYSTQNIQYF.